This is a list of T cell receptor beta chains from one sample in a study of shared clonotypes between healthy human individuals. Assay used: immunoSEQ multiplex PCR; TCRdb lists only in-frame clones, some missing. The data hold some 2 million clones, with approximately 94% observed a single time. Sequencing used naive CD8+ T cells sorted from blood. Every receptor here comes from a man aged 18 to 29 in good health. The CDR3 runs from the conserved cysteine through the conserved F or W. A D gene is named only where the DNA matches it firmly. The size of a clone is reported for some rows only, either as once, few or many, or as a class for expanded clones.

TRBJ1-1 | - | TRBD1 | TRBV15 | TGTGCCACCAGCCTCGACAGGGTTTGGGTCATGAACACTGAAGCTTTCTTT | CATSLDRVWVMNTEAFF
TRBJ1-1 | - | TRBD1 | TRBV5-6 | TGTGCCAGCAGCCCATGGTCAGGGGGCGTCTGGAACACTGAAGCTTTCTTT | CASSPWSGGVWNTEAFF
TRBJ1-1 | - | TRBD1 | TRBV5-1 | TGCGCCAGCAGCGCGACAGGGATTTGGCCTGAAGCTTTCTTT | CASSATGIWPEAFF
TRBJ2-4 | - | - | TRBV13 | TGTGCCAGCAGCTCTCTACTCGAGGACATTCAGTACTTC | CASSSLLEDIQYF
TRBJ1-4 | - | TRBD1 | TRBV6-5 | TGTGCCAGCAGCAGGACAACAGGGACAGAGGAAAAACTGTTTTTT | CASSRTTGTEEKLFF
TRBJ2-5 | - | TRBD1 | TRBV9 | TGTGCCAGCAGCGGAACCAGGGGGGAGACCCAGTACTTC | CASSGTRGETQYF
TRBJ2-7 | - | - | TRBV4-3 | TGCGCCAGCAGCCAAGATGGTGCGGGCTACGAGCAGTACTTC | CASSQDGAGYEQYF
TRBJ2-7 | - | - | TRBV2 | TGTGCCAGCTCGGGGGCATACGAGCAGTACTTC | CASSGAYEQYF
TRBJ2-3 | - | - | TRBV4-2 | TGTGCCAGCAGCCAAGAAACGGGCGGCCCCCGTAGTGCGCAGTATTTT | CASSQETGGPRSAQYF
TRBJ2-1 | - | - | TRBV9 | TGTGCCAGCAGCGTAGAAGGCATCCTCTCCTACAATGAGCAGTTCTTC | CASSVEGILSYNEQFF
TRBJ2-3 | - | TRBD2 | TRBV27 | TGTGCCAGCAGTTTAGGACTAGCGGGAAGTATTACAGATACGCAGTATTTT | CASSLGLAGSITDTQYF
TRBJ2-3 | - | - | TRBV6-1 | TGTGCCAGCAGTAACCCGCCAGATACGCAGTATTTT | CASSNPPDTQYF
TRBJ2-7 | - | - | TRBV28 | TGTGCCAGCAGTCCTTGGACAGCGGGCTACGAGCAGTACTTC | CASSPWTAGYEQYF
TRBJ2-7 | - | - | TRBV9 | TGTGCCAGCAGCGAGGGACTGACCCACGAGCAGTACTTC | CASSEGLTHEQYF
TRBJ2-7 | once | - | TRBV7-9 | TGTGCCAGCAGCTCCTTAACCGCGCCCTACGAGCAGTACTTC | CASSSLTAPYEQYF
TRBJ2-1 | once | TRBD2 | TRBV7-9 | TGTGCCAGCAGCGCCGTACCGGGACTAGCGGGAGGGCCCTACAATGAGCAGTTCTTC | CASSAVPGLAGGPYNEQFF
TRBJ2-1 | - | - | TRBV7-6 | TGTGCCAGCAGCTTATACAGGGTCGATGAGCAGTTCTTC | CASSLYRVDEQFF
TRBJ1-5 | - | - | TRBV30 | TGTGCCTGGAGTGTGGGGGGTTACAATCAGCCCCAGCATTTT | CAWSVGGYNQPQHF
TRBJ1-1 | - | - | TRBV4-1 | TGCGCCAGCAGCCAAGGGGAGGCTGAAGCTTTCTTT | CASSQGEAEAFF
TRBJ2-1 | - | TRBD2 | TRBV27 | TGTGCCAGCAGTTTATCTAGCGGGGGCTCCTACAATGAGCAGTTCTTC | CASSLSSGGSYNEQFF